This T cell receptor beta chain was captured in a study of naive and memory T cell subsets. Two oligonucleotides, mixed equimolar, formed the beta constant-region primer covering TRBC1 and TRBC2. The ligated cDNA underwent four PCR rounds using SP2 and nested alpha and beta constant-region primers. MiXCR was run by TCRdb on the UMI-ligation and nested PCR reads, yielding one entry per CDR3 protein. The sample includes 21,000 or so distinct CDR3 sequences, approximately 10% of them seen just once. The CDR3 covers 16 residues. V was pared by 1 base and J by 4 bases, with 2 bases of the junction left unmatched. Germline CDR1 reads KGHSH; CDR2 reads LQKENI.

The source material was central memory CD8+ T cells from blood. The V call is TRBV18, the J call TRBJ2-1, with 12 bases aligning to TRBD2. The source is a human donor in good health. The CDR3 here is CASSPLTSGSYNEQFF. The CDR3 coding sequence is TGTGCCAGCTCACCACTGACTAGCGGGAGTTACAATGAGCAGTTCTTC.